The 23 T cell receptor beta chains below were found in one sample sequenced in a study of glioma-infiltrating T cells (TCRdb year 2016). The reads were generated on an Illumina MiSeq. TCR alpha and beta CDR3 regions were amplified with the iRepertoire nested amplicon-rescue multiplex PCR (arm-PCR) platform from RNA. TCRdb reworked the public reads: Q25 trimming with fastp, MiXCR clone assembly, productive beta chains retained. All rows with the same CDR3 protein become a single entry with the most common DNA and genes. Recorded for this sample are approximately 110,000 distinct CDR3 sequences; about 23% of them occurred a single time. In total, the top ten clones hold roughly 15% of the sample. Sequencing used glioma tissue, nonneoplastic brain tissue, or PBMCs (not recorded which). Receptors originate from a human donor with low-grade glioma or glioblastoma, undergoing nonglioma brain surgery, or in good health (not recorded which).

Notes on this clonotype: Just one base apart from a much larger clone, this may be a read error. This chain joins TRBV4-2 and TRBJ2-7, with D uncertain. The CDR3 sequence is 13 residues long. The V end was cut by 5 bases, the J end by 7 bases, with 15 bases between. Germline V gene data show CDR1 as LGHNA and CDR2 as YNFKEQ. CDR3: CASSAVILREQYF. The DNA for the CDR3 is TGTGCCAGCAGCGCGGTTATCCTCAGGGAGCAGTACTTC.

The chain uses TRBV25-1 and TRBJ2-5; D is perhaps TRBD1 or TRBD2 (5 bases each). Trimming left V 4 bases short and J 4 bases short, with 16 bases between. Germline CDR1 and CDR2: MGHDK and SYGVNS. The length of the CDR3 is 15 residues. CDR3 nucleotide sequence: TGTGCCAGCAGTGCACGTGGAGCTGGGGGAGAGACCCAGTACTTC. Its protein is CASSARGAGGETQYF.

Ten or more counts support this clonotype. This chain uses TRBV6-1 with TRBJ2-1, with 10 nucleotides matching TRBD1. Germline loops: CDR1 MNHNS, CDR2 SASEGT. The V gene end was trimmed by 6 bases and the J gene end by 7 bases; junction bases not matched to a gene: 9. This CDR3 is 15 amino acids long. This CDR3 is CASSRGQGPPNEQFF. CDR3 nucleotides: TGTGCCAGCAGCCGGGGACAGGGGCCCCCTAATGAGCAGTTCTTC.

There are a few counts of this clonotype. V gene TRBV5-1 combines with J gene TRBJ2-1; the D gene could be TRBD1 or TRBD2 (5 bases each). Trimming took 3 bases from V and 9 from J, leaving 22 bases between them. From germline, CDR1 is SGHRS and CDR2 YFSETQ. The CDR3 is made up of 16 amino acids. The CDR3 DNA sequence: TGCGCCAGCAGCTCCCAGCACGGGACGTCGGGGCGTGAGCAGTTCTTC. Encoded protein: CASSSQHGTSGREQFF.

In this sample, this clonotype turned up many times. The CDR3 sequence: CASTISSGPYNEQFF. Written as DNA, the CDR3 is TGTGCCAGCACTATTTCTAGCGGCCCCTACAATGAGCAGTTCTTC. This rearrangement joins TRBV28 to TRBJ2-1, with 7 bases lining up with TRBD2. The germline CDR1 and CDR2 sequences are MDHEN and SYDVKM. The CDR3 consists of 15 residues. V shed 7 bases, J shed 2 bases, and the junction held 8 bases outside the gene matches. The whole variable domain, filled in from reference TRBV28 and TRBJ2-1, reads DVKVTQSSRYLVKRTGEKVFLECVQDMDHENMFWYRQDPGLGLRLIYFSYDVKMKEKGDIPEGYSVSREKKERFSLILESASTNQTSMYLCASTISSGPYNEQFFGPGTRLTVL.

This clonotype was counted ten times or more. The V gene is TRBV29-1, the J gene TRBJ1-1, with D uncertain. The CDR3 is 15 residues long. The germline V and J ends were trimmed by 1 base and 4 bases, with 16 bases remaining between them. Germline V gives CDR1 SQVTM, CDR2 ANQGSEA. CDR3 bases: TGCAGCGTTGAAGGGGGAGTATTGGGTAGCACTGAAGCTTTCTTT. This translates into CSVEGGVLGSTEAFF.

The genes are TRBV11-2 and TRBJ1-5; 7 bases map to TRBD1. J gave up 6 bases and V 0 bases, and 2 bases lay outside the gene matches. The germline V gene encodes CDR1 SGHAT and CDR2 FQNNGV. CDR3 size: 14 residues. The CDR3 region has the DNA TGTGCCAGCAGCTTAGAAGGGGGCGTTCAGCCCCAGCATTTT. This translates into CASSLEGGVQPQHF.

On this clonotype itself: This may come from a read error, since a much larger clone is one base off. V is TRBV4-2 and J is TRBJ2-3; 13 positions match TRBD2. Germline V gene data show CDR1 as LGHNA and CDR2 as YNFKEQ. CDR3 length: 20 residues. DNA for the CDR3: TGTGCCAGGAGCCAACAGATCGGACTAGCGGGAGAAAGGAGAAGGGATACGCAGTATTTT. Translating gives CARSQQIGLAGERRRDTQYF.

This chain links TRBV6-2 or TRBV6-3 with TRBJ2-3, with D possibly being TRBD1 (6 bases). Trimming stripped 9 bases from V and 3 bases from J, with 16 bases between. Germline CDR1 is MNHEY and CDR2 is SVGEGT. This CDR3 region has 14 residues. The CDR3 protein is CARSQLGGTDTQYF. The CDR3 region has the DNA TGTGCCAGGAGCCAACTAGGGGGTACAGATACGCAGTATTTT.

Many counts were recorded for this clonotype. The chain couples TRBV27 to TRBJ2-7; TRBD1 might be the D (6 bases). Germline-derived CDR1 and CDR2 are MNHEY and SMNVEV (reference sequence). This CDR3 is built from 15 residues. Trimming removed 5 bases at V and 2 bases at J, with 16 bases between. The DNA of the CDR3 is TGTGCCAGCAGTCCTGGGACACCTACGCCCTACGAGCAGTACTTC. It yields the protein CASSPGTPTPYEQYF.

This clonotype was detected many times. The chain combines TRBV27 with TRBJ1-5; TRBD1 is a possible D gene (5 bases). The CDR3 loop spans 14 amino acids. Trimming cost V 6 bases and J 7 bases, with 16 bases left between them. Germline loops: CDR1 MNHEY, CDR2 SMNVEV (reference sequence). The DNA of the CDR3 is TGTGCCAGCAGGCGGGACTCCATGGGACAGCCCCAGCATTTT. Its protein is CASRRDSMGQPQHF.

The sample holds a few counts of this clonotype. V gene TRBV29-1 combines with J gene TRBJ2-1; TRBD2 matches 7 bases. Germline V gene lookup returns CDR1 SQVTM and CDR2 ANQGSEA. V shed 5 bases and J 0 bases; nucleotides not matched to a gene: 4. This CDR3 region has 14 residues. The CDR3, as DNA: TGCAGCGTTTTAGCGGGTAGCTCCTACAATGAGCAGTTCTTC. Translated: CSVLAGSSYNEQFF.

This clonotype was seen a handful of times. This chain links TRBV29-1 with TRBJ2-1; no clear D. CDR3 length equals 11 residues. Germline V CDR1 and CDR2: SQVTM, ANQGSEA. V was trimmed by 4 bases and J by 7 bases, leaving 8 bases between them. The CDR3 DNA is TGCAGCGTTGCCCGGCGAAATGAGCAGTTCTTC. Its protein product is CSVARRNEQFF.

This chain connects TRBV4-3 to TRBJ2-1, with 7 bases matching TRBD2. The CDR3 spans 19 residues. Germline assignment: CDR1 LGHNA and CDR2 YSLEER. V shed 0 bases and J 1 base; nucleotides not matched to a gene: 12. The CDR3 is CASSQDGPGGVGSYNEQFF. CDR3 DNA sequence: TGCGCCAGCAGCCAAGACGGTCCGGGGGGAGTAGGGTCCTACAATGAGCAGTTCTTC.

This clonotype showed up many times. The gene calls are TRBV7-9 and TRBJ2-7, with a weak D call TRBD2 (6 bases). The CDR3 length is 17 residues. Germline V lookup: CDR1 SEHNR, CDR2 FQNEAQ (reference sequence). Deletions cut 5 bases from V and 0 bases from J, with 20 bases between. CDR3 region: CASSTPGLARSSYEQYF. The DNA of the CDR3 is TGTGCCAGCAGCACACCGGGACTTGCCAGGAGCTCCTACGAGCAGTACTTC.

This clonotype was seen many times. The chain has TRBV4-3 and TRBJ2-5; D uncertain. CDR1 is LGHNA, CDR2 YSLEER, per germline. This CDR3 comprises 15 residues. V dropped 0 bases and J dropped 2 bases, with 10 bases sitting between them. CDR3 sequence reads: CASSQEATEQETQYF. CDR3 in DNA: TGCGCCAGCAGCCAAGAGGCAACAGAACAAGAGACCCAGTACTTC.

This clonotype was counted at least ten times. The V call is TRBV10-3, the J call TRBJ1-2; 7 positions match TRBD1. CDR3 length: 13 amino acids. Germline CDR1 is ENHRY and CDR2 is SYGVKD. V shed 2 bases and J 4 bases; nucleotides not matched to a gene: 1. CDR3 protein: CAISEAGGYGYTF. CDR3 DNA sequence: TGTGCCATCAGTGAGGCAGGGGGCTATGGCTACACCTTC.

This clonotype was seen ten or more times. V usage is TRBV18 and J usage is TRBJ2-5; D may be TRBD1 (5 bases). CDR3 length: 13 residues. With 8 bases removed from V and 1 base from J, the gap between germline ends came to 11 bases. The germline V gene has CDR1 KGHSH and CDR2 LQKENI. The CDR3 loop is CASSPDSQETQYF. CDR3 bases: TGTGCCAGCAGCCCTGACAGCCAAGAGACCCAGTACTTC.

This clonotype was detected only a few times. The chain has TRBV10-3 and TRBJ2-7; 12 positions match TRBD2. The CDR3 is 15 residues long. Germline V lookup: CDR1 ENHRY, CDR2 SYGVKD. V was clipped by 4 bases and J by 2 bases; unmatched bases: 3. Here the CDR3 DNA reads TGTGCCATCAGTGTTGGACTAGCGGGAACCTACGAGCAGTACTTC. The encoded protein is CAISVGLAGTYEQYF.

The rearrangement uses TRBV6-4 and TRBJ1-2, with 9 bases matching TRBD1. CDR3 length: 12 residues. Germline V gene sequence: CDR1 MRHNA, CDR2 SNTAGT. Trimming cost V 6 bases and J 8 bases; bases outside gene matches: 4. The CDR3 DNA is TGTGCCAGCAGGGACAGGGGTGGCGGCTACACCTTC. Translated, it gives CASRDRGGGYTF.

The sample holds many counts of this clonotype. The chain is built from TRBV27 and TRBJ1-1; D possibly corresponds to TRBD1 (5 bases). The V gene's germline CDR1 is MNHEY and CDR2 SMNVEV (reference sequence). The CDR3 is 18 amino acids. With 11 bases removed from V and 11 bases from J, the gap between germline ends came to 39 bases. The CDR3 is CARRFPPGGAGLVAAAFF. For the CDR3, the DNA is TGTGCCCGCCGTTTCCCTCCCGGCGGGGCCGGCCTCGTCGCTGCCGCTTTCTTT.

This clonotype was seen ten or more times. This chain uses TRBV20-1 with TRBJ1-3, with D perhaps TRBD1 (6 bases). The CDR3 has 14 residues. From germline, CDR1 is DFQATT and CDR2 SNEGSKA (reference sequence). The V end was cut by 3 bases, the J end by 4 bases, with 13 bases between. CDR3 loop: CSAREGGTGNTIYF. The CDR3, as DNA: TGCAGTGCTAGGGAGGGGGGAACCGGAAACACCATATATTTT.

There are many counts of this clonotype. The chain couples TRBV7-6 to TRBJ2-7; no clear D gene. The CDR3 consists of 12 residues. CDR1 and CDR2 (germline): SGHVS, FNYEAQ. Trimming left V 4 bases short and J 3 bases short, with 7 bases between. CDR3 DNA sequence: TGTGCCAGCAGCTCTACCCGCTACGAGCAGTACTTC. Its translation: CASSSTRYEQYF.